Listed here are 31 T cell receptor beta chains from one sample, sequenced in a study of blood T cell repertoires in COVID-19. Clones were read by immunoSEQ multiplex PCR, and TCRdb kept only the in-frame ones, dropping some. The table has about 74,000 clones, about 91% seen once. The sequencing sample was made of peripheral blood. The receptor set was obtained from an elderly woman with acute or convalescent COVID-19.

This chain links TRBV3-1 (or the pseudogene TRBV3-2) with TRBJ2-2; perhaps TRBD2 as D (6 bases). The CDR3 length is 16 residues. Trimming removed 4 bases at V and 1 base at J, with 13 bases between. In germline, CDR1 is LGHDT, CDR2 YNNKEL (reference sequence). The CDR3 sequence: CASSLLGLRNTGELFF. CDR3 DNA sequence: TGTGCCAGCAGCCTGTTGGGACTCAGGAACACCGGGGAGCTGTTTTTT.

This clone was observed at least ten times. The V gene is TRBV6-5, the J gene TRBJ2-5, with 7 bases fitting TRBD2. The J segment lost 5 bases and the V segment lost 0 bases, leaving 6 bases of the junction unmatched. The length of the CDR3 is 15 residues. Germline V gene lookup returns CDR1 MNHEY and CDR2 SVGAGI. The CDR3 sequence is CASSYSPTSWETQYF. The CDR3 coding sequence is TGTGCCAGCAGTTACTCCCCGACTAGCTGGGAGACCCAGTACTTC.

The CDR3 loop is CASRVGGDTGELFF. As DNA, the CDR3 is TGTGCCAGCAGGGTGGGAGGGGACACCGGGGAGCTGTTTTTT. This chain uses TRBV5-5 with TRBJ2-2, with 7 bases fitting TRBD2. Germline V gene data show CDR1 as SGHKS and CDR2 as YYEKEE (reference sequence). V was clipped by 5 bases and J by 3 bases; unmatched bases: 4. The CDR3 loop spans 14 amino acids. Complete variable domain (other parts from reference TRBV5-5 and TRBJ2-2): DAGVTQSPTHLIKTRGQQVTLRCSPISGHKSVSWYQQVLGQGPQFIFQYYEKEERGRGNFPDRFSARQFPNYSSELNVNALLLGDSALYLCASRVGGDTGELFFGEGSRLTVL.

The V gene is TRBV19, the J gene TRBJ1-2, with D unclear. Germline CDR1 and CDR2: LNHDA and SQIVND (reference sequence). This CDR3 is built from 11 residues. The germline V and J ends were trimmed by 6 bases and 4 bases, with 6 bases remaining between them. The CDR3 DNA sequence: TGTGCCAGTAGGGCTTCCTATGGCTACACCTTC. This encodes CASRASYGYTF.

V usage is TRBV6-5 and J usage is TRBJ2-2, with D hard to call. Germline assignment: CDR1 MNHEY and CDR2 SVGAGI. The CDR3 has 15 amino acids. The germline V and J ends were trimmed by 6 bases and 0 bases, with 11 bases remaining between them. The DNA of the CDR3 is TGTGCCAGCAGCAGCGACGGATCGAACACCGGGGAGCTGTTTTTT. Protein product: CASSSDGSNTGELFF.

The V call is TRBV6-5, the J call TRBJ1-2; TRBD1 agrees at 8 bases. The CDR3 is 15 amino acids. The V gene end was trimmed by 5 bases and the J gene end by 0 bases; junction bases not matched to a gene: 5. CDR1 MNHEY and CDR2 SVGAGI come from the germline V gene. DNA for the CDR3: TGTGCCAGCAGTACCAGGACAGGGTCTAACTATGGCTACACCTTC. Amino acid sequence: CASSTRTGSNYGYTF.

V is TRBV30 and J is TRBJ1-1; TRBD1 might be the D (6 bases). Germline values: CDR1 GTSNPN, CDR2 SVGIG (reference sequence). Between the trimmed V and J ends, which lost 7 bases and 4 bases, there was a span of 10 bases. The CDR3 runs 11 residues. The DNA for the CDR3 is TGTGCCTCAACAGGGCCCACTGAAGCTTTCTTT. Amino acids: CASTGPTEAFF.

The rearrangement links TRBV9 to TRBJ2-5; a possible D gene is TRBD2 (5 bases). V was cut by 7 bases and J by 1 base, with 14 bases left in between. Germline CDR1 is SGDLS and CDR2 is YYNGEE. The CDR3 runs to 14 residues. The CDR3 DNA follows: TGTGCCAGCTCCGGGAATACCCCCCAAGAGACCCAGTACTTC. It specifies CASSGNTPQETQYF.

The J gene is TRBJ1-1, the V gene TRBV29-1; D gene uncertain. Germline lookup yields CDR1 SQVTM and CDR2 ANQGSEA. V gave up 7 bases and J gave up 1 base, with 13 bases separating them. The CDR3 loop spans 13 amino acids. CDR3 coding DNA: TGCAGCGGGGCCCCGTCAACGAACACTGAAGCTTTCTTT. It yields the protein CSGAPSTNTEAFF.

The rearrangement joins TRBV27 to TRBJ2-6, with TRBD1 matching 8 bases. Germline V CDR1 and CDR2: MNHEY, SMNVEV (reference sequence). V was clipped by 6 bases and J by 3 bases; unmatched bases: 7. This CDR3 contains 16 residues. CDR3 sequence reads: CASSEYRGNGANVLTF. CDR3 bases: TGTGCCAGCAGCGAATACAGGGGGAATGGGGCCAACGTCCTGACTTTC.

Only a few counts were recorded for this clone. The genes are TRBV2 and TRBJ1-2; 9 positions match TRBD1. Unmatched junction bases numbered 14, after V lost 8 bases and J lost 7 bases. The CDR3 length is 15 residues. Per the germline V gene, CDR1 is SNHLY and CDR2 is FYNNEI. CDR3 sequence: CASRSGTGSLSGYTF. DNA for the CDR3: TGTGCCAGCCGTTCCGGGACAGGGTCTCTCTCTGGCTACACCTTC.

Written as DNA, the CDR3 is TGTGCCTGGGGGACAGGGAGCTCCTACGAGCAGTACTTC. It encodes CAWGTGSSYEQYF. V and J are TRBV30 and TRBJ2-7, with 9 bases aligning to TRBD1. CDR1 GTSNPN and CDR2 SVGIG come from the germline V gene (reference sequence). This CDR3 contains 13 residues. Germline trimming cut 5 bases from V and 0 bases from J; bases unmatched to any gene: 2.

The CDR3 nucleotides are TGTGCCTTGGACAGGGCGAACACCGGGGAGCTGTTTTTT. Translated: CALDRANTGELFF. The chain combines TRBV30 with TRBJ2-2; 8 positions match TRBD1. V trimming: 7 bases; J trimming: 0 bases; junction bases outside the gene matches: 1. Germline V gives CDR1 GTSNPN, CDR2 SVGIG (reference sequence). The CDR3 loop spans 13 amino acids.

There are a few counts of this clone. The genes are TRBV4-3 and TRBJ2-4, with 11 bases aligning to TRBD2. J was trimmed by 2 bases and V by 0 bases; bases with no gene match: 12. Germline loops: CDR1 LGHNA, CDR2 YSLEER. The CDR3 consists of 20 residues. The CDR3 nucleotides are TGCGCCAGCAGCCAAGATCGGGGTAGCGGGGGGGCCGGAACCAAAAACATTCAGTACTTC. This translates into CASSQDRGSGGAGTKNIQYF.

The rearrangement links TRBV18 to TRBJ1-1; 10 nucleotides line up with TRBD1. This CDR3 region has 15 residues. The V and J ends lost 3 bases and 4 bases, in that order; junction bases with no gene match: 5. The germline CDR1 and CDR2 sequences are KGHSH and LQKENI. The CDR3 nucleotides read TGTGCCAGCTCACCGCCCGGGACAGGGGTCACTGAAGCTTTCTTT. This encodes CASSPPGTGVTEAFF.

J is TRBJ2-3 and V is TRBV4-3; no definite D call. Germline assignment: CDR1 LGHNA and CDR2 YSLEER. V lost 3 bases, J lost 6 bases, and 7 bases lay in between. The CDR3 contains 12 residues. The CDR3 coding sequence is TGCGCCAGCAGCCATTCGGAGGATACGCAGTATTTT. Its translation is CASSHSEDTQYF.

The J gene is TRBJ2-1, the V gene TRBV6-5; D is unresolved. Trimming removed 8 bases at V and 0 bases at J, with 11 bases between. The CDR3 has 14 residues. Germline values: CDR1 MNHEY, CDR2 SVGAGI. The CDR3 DNA sequence: TGTGCCAGCCCTCCAGGTGACTCCTACAATGAGCAGTTCTTC. It codes for CASPPGDSYNEQFF.

In its sample, this clone was seen once. The chain recombines TRBV5-1 with TRBJ2-1, with a tentative D call TRBD2 (6 bases). The CDR3 totals 14 residues. Germline V gene sequence: CDR1 SGHRS, CDR2 YFSETQ. V was cut by 4 bases and J by 4 bases, with 12 bases left in between. The CDR3 reads CASSRGTDYNEQFF. CDR3 in DNA: TGCGCCAGCAGCCGTGGGACTGATTACAATGAGCAGTTCTTC.

The chain links TRBV4-2 to TRBJ2-7; the D gene is possibly TRBD1 (5 bases). The germline gives CDR1 LGHNA, CDR2 YNFKEQ. This CDR3 is 14 amino acids long. V was shortened by 0 bases and J by 4 bases, with 10 bases between the two germline ends. Written as DNA, the CDR3 is TGTGCCAGCAGCCAAGATAAGGGGCCGTACGAGCAGTACTTC. Translating gives CASSQDKGPYEQYF.

This clone was detected once. The chain links TRBV3-1 (or the pseudogene TRBV3-2) to TRBJ2-1; 13 bases align to TRBD2. This CDR3 region has 22 residues. Germline loops: CDR1 LGHDT, CDR2 YNNKEL (reference sequence). Trimming cost V 1 base and J 8 bases; bases outside gene matches: 23. CDR3 nucleotides: TGTGCCAGCAGCCAAGGAGGGCGGTTCTGGGCTCTCGGGACTAGCGGGATCGATGAGCAGTTCTTC. Its protein is CASSQGGRFWALGTSGIDEQFF.

J is TRBJ2-3 and V is TRBV30; 8 bases map to TRBD1. Germline-derived CDR1 and CDR2 are GTSNPN and SVGIG (reference sequence). V lost 0 bases and J lost 3; bases outside the gene matches: 5. The CDR3 is 15 amino acids. This chain's CDR3 is CAWSVQGVRTDTQYF. In DNA form, the CDR3 reads TGTGCCTGGAGTGTACAGGGGGTGAGGACAGATACGCAGTATTTT.

This clone has just one count. The rearrangement joins TRBV11-3 to TRBJ2-3; 15 bases map to TRBD2. The V segment lost 3 bases and the J segment 3 bases; nucleotides outside the gene matches: 1. CDR1 is SGHNT, CDR2 YENEEA, per germline. This CDR3 is 16 amino acids long. The chain's CDR3 is CASSLGLAGGTDTQYF. The CDR3 DNA follows: TGTGCCAGCAGCTTGGGACTAGCGGGAGGTACAGATACGCAGTATTTT. The full variable domain, completed using reference TRBV11-3 and TRBJ2-3, is EAGVVQSPRYKIIEKKQPVAFWCNPISGHNTLYWYLQNLGQGPELLIRYENEEAVDDSQLPKDRFSAERLKGVDSTLKIQPAELGDSAVYLCASSLGLAGGTDTQYFGPGTRLTVL.

A few counts support this clone. The chain carries TRBV5-4 and TRBJ1-1, with 10 nucleotides matching TRBD1. Germline V gives CDR1 SGHNT, CDR2 YYREEE (reference sequence). With V trimmed by 4 bases and J by 4 bases, 7 bases remained unmatched. This CDR3 contains 15 residues. The CDR3 nucleotides are TGTGCCAGCAGCCCAAGACAGGGGGCGGCCACTGAAGCTTTCTTT. Translated: CASSPRQGAATEAFF.

The V gene is TRBV27, the J gene TRBJ1-4; D unresolved. V shed 3 bases and J shed 6 bases, with 11 bases lying between them. CDR1 is MNHEY and CDR2 is SMNVEV in the germline V gene (reference sequence). The CDR3 has 14 amino acids. CDR3 nucleotides: TGTGCCAGCAGTTTTAATCGGAGGGATGAAAAACTGTTTTTT. Translation: CASSFNRRDEKLFF. The complete variable domain, with remaining parts taken from reference TRBV27 and TRBJ1-4, reads EAQVTQNPRYLITVTGKKLTVTCSQNMNHEYMSWYRQDPGLGLRQIYYSMNVEVTDKGDVPEGYKVSRKEKRNFPLILESPSPNQTSLYFCASSFNRRDEKLFFGSGTQLSVL.

The rearrangement uses TRBV12-3 or TRBV12-4 and TRBJ1-5; D not certain. V shed 2 bases and J shed 7 bases, with 9 bases lying between them. This CDR3 has 13 amino acids. The CDR3 DNA reads TGTGCCAGCAGTTTAAGGGAGGAGCAGCCCCAGCATTTT. Translation: CASSLREEQPQHF.

This chain connects TRBV19 to TRBJ1-2; no reliable D call. The germline V and J ends were trimmed by 4 bases and 7 bases, with 13 bases remaining between them. The CDR3 extends over 13 amino acids. Germline CDR1 reads LNHDA; CDR2 reads SQIVND (reference sequence). In DNA form, the CDR3 reads TGTGCCAGTAGTAAAAGGACTGATACTGGCTACACCTTC. It translates to CASSKRTDTGYTF.

This clone was counted once. V and J are TRBV7-9 and TRBJ2-1; D is possibly TRBD1 (6 bases). The V and J ends lost 5 bases and 0 bases respectively, with 17 bases between them. CDR3 length: 17 amino acids. Germline V gene lookup returns CDR1 SEHNR and CDR2 FQNEAQ (reference sequence). CDR3 DNA sequence: TGTGCCAGCAGCCGAGGACAGTCCGCCTACTCCTACAATGAGCAGTTCTTC. Its protein product is CASSRGQSAYSYNEQFF.

Only one count was recorded for this clone. The rearrangement links TRBV6-1 to TRBJ1-2, with unresolved D. The CDR3 sequence is 15 residues long. CDR1 is MNHNS and CDR2 is SASEGT in the germline V gene. Trimming took 2 bases from V and 0 from J, leaving 10 bases between them. CDR3 coding DNA: TGTGCCAGCAGTGAACAGGTGGCAGCTAACTATGGCTACACCTTC. Translation: CASSEQVAANYGYTF.

With regard to this clone: Within the sample, other DNA sequences also encode this same CDR3. The chain employs TRBV7-2 and TRBJ2-1; weak D call: TRBD2 (6 bases). CDR3 size: 16 residues. Looked up from germline, CDR1 is SGHTA and CDR2 is FQGNSA. Trimming cost V 5 bases and J 0 bases, with 14 bases left between them. CDR3 protein: CASSLMGGSSYNEQFF. For the CDR3, the DNA is TGTGCCAGCAGCCTGATGGGGGGAAGCTCCTACAATGAGCAGTTCTTC. Supplemented by reference TRBV7-2 and TRBJ2-1, the full variable domain reads GAGVSQSPSNKVTEKGKDVELRCDPISGHTALYWYRQSLGQGLEFLIYFQGNSAPDKSGLPSDRFSAERTGGSVSTLTIQRTQQEDSAVYLCASSLMGGSSYNEQFFGPGTRLTVL.

There are a few counts of this clone. This sequence joins TRBV7-2 and TRBJ1-2, with TRBD1 as a possible D gene (6 bases). Germline-derived CDR1 and CDR2 are SGHTA and FQGNSA. The CDR3 length is 13 residues. Trimming left V 5 bases short and J 1 base short, with 8 bases between. CDR3 bases: TGTGCCAGCAGCGGACAGATTAACTATGGCTACACCTTC. Protein: CASSGQINYGYTF.

V and J are TRBV7-9 and TRBJ2-2; 14 nucleotides align to TRBD2. J was trimmed by 6 bases and V by 6 bases; bases with no gene match: 6. This CDR3 has 16 amino acids. The germline V gene encodes CDR1 SEHNR and CDR2 FQNEAQ (reference sequence). CDR3 nucleotide sequence: TGTGCCAGCAGACCGGGACTAGCGGGGGAATCCGGGGAGCTGTTTTTT. Its protein is CASRPGLAGESGELFF.